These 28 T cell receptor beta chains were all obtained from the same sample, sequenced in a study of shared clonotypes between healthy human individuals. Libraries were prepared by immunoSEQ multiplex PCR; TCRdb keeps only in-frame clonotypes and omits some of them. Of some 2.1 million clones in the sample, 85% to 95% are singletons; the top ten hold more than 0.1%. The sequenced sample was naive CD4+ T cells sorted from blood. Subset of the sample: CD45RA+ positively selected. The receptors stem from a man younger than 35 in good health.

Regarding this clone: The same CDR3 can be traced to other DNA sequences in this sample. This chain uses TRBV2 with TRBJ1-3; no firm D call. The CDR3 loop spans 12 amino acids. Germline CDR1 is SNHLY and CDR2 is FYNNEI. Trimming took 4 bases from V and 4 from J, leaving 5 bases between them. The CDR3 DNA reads TGTGCCAGCAGTGTCGCCGGAAACACCATATATTTT. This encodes CASSVAGNTIYF.

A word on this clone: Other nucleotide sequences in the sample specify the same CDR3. The CDR3 DNA is TGTGCCAGCAGCTTGGTGGGGACTTACGAGCAGTACTTC. This sequence encodes CASSLVGTYEQYF. The V call is TRBV5-4, the J call TRBJ2-7; D possibly corresponds to TRBD2 (6 bases). Trimming took off 0 bases at V and 4 bases at J, with 8 bases between the two ends. Germline V CDR1 and CDR2: SGHNT, YYREEE (reference sequence). The CDR3 contains 13 residues.

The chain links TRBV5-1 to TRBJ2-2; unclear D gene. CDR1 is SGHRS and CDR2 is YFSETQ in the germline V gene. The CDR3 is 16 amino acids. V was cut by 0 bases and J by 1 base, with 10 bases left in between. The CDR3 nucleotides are TGCGCCAGCAGCTTGGGCAGCTTACAGAACACCGGGGAGCTGTTTTTT. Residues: CASSLGSLQNTGELFF. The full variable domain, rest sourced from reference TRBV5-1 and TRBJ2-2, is KAGVTQTPRYLIKTRGQQVTLSCSPISGHRSVSWYQQTPGQGLQFLFEYFSETQRNKGNFPGRFSGRQFSNSRSEMNVSTLELGDSALYLCASSLGSLQNTGELFFGEGSRLTVL.

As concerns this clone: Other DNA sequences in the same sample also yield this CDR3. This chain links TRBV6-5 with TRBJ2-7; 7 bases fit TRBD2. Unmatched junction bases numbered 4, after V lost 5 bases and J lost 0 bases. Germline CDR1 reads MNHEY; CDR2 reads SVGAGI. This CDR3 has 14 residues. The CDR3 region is CASSPSGNSYEQYF. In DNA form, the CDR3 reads TGTGCCAGCAGTCCTAGCGGAAACTCCTACGAGCAGTACTTC.

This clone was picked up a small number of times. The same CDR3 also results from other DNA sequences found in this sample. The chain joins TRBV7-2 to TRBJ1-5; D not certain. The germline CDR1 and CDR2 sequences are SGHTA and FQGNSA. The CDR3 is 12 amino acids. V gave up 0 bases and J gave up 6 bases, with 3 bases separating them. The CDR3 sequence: CASSLAGQPQHF. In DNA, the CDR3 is TGTGCCAGCAGCTTAGCGGGTCAGCCCCAGCATTTT.

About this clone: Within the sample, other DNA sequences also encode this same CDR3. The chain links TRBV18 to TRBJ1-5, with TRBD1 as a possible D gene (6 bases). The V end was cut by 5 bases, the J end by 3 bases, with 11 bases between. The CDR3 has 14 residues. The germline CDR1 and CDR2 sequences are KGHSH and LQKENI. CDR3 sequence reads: CASSSQGYNQPQHF. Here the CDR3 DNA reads TGTGCCAGCTCATCACAGGGATACAATCAGCCCCAGCATTTT.

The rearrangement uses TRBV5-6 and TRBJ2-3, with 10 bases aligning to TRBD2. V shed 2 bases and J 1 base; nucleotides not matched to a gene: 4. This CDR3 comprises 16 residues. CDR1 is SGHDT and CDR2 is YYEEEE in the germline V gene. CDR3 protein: CASSFGLAGGTDTQYF. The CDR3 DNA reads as TGTGCCAGCAGCTTTGGGCTAGCGGGGGGCACAGATACGCAGTATTTT.

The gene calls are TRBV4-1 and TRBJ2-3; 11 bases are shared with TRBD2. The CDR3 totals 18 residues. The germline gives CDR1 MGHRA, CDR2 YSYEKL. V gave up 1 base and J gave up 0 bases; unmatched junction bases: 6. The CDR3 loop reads CASSQGLAGGPSTDTQYF. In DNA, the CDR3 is TGCGCCAGCAGCCAAGGCCTAGCGGGAGGACCTAGCACAGATACGCAGTATTTT.

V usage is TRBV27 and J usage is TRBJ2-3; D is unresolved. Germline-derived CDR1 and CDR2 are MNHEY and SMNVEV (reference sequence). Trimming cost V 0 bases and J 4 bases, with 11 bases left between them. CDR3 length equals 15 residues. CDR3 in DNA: TGTGCCAGCAGTTTATCGAGACTCGCCCCAGATACGCAGTATTTT. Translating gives CASSLSRLAPDTQYF.

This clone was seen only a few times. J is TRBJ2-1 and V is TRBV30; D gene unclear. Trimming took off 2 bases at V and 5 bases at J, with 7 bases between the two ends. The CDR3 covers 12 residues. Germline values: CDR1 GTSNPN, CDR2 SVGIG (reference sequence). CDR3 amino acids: CAWSKVNNEQFF. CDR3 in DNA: TGTGCCTGGAGTAAGGTAAACAATGAGCAGTTCTTC.

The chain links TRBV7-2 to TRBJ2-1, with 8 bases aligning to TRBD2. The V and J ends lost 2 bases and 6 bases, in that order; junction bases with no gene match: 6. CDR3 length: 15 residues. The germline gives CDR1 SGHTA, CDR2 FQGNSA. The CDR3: CASSLRGLAANEQFF. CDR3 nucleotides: TGTGCCAGCAGCTTAAGAGGACTAGCTGCCAATGAGCAGTTCTTC. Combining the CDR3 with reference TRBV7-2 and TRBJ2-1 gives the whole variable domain GAGVSQSPSNKVTEKGKDVELRCDPISGHTALYWYRQSLGQGLEFLIYFQGNSAPDKSGLPSDRFSAERTGGSVSTLTIQRTQQEDSAVYLCASSLRGLAANEQFFGPGTRLTVL.

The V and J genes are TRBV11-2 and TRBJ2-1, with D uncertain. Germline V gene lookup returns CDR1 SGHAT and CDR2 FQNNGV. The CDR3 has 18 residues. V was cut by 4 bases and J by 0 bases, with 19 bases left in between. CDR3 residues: CASSSQPGRSFSYNEQFF. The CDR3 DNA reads TGTGCCAGCAGCTCGCAACCGGGCCGTTCTTTCTCCTACAATGAGCAGTTCTTC. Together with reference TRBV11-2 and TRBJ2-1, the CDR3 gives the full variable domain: EAGVAQSPRYKIIEKRQSVAFWCNPISGHATLYWYQQILGQGPKLLIQFQNNGVVDDSQLPKDRFSAERLKGVDSTLKIQPAKLEDSAVYLCASSSQPGRSFSYNEQFFGPGTRLTVL.

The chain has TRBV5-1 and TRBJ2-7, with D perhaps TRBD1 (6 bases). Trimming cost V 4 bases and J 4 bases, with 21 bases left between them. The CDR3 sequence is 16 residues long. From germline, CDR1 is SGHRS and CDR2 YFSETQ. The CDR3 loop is CASSGTGTPGIYEQYF. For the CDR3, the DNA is TGCGCCAGCAGCGGGACCGGGACACCGGGAATATACGAGCAGTACTTC.

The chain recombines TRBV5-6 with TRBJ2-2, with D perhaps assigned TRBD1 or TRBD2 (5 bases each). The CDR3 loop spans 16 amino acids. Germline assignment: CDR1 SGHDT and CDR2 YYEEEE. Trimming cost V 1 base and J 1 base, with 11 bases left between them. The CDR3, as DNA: TGTGCCAGCAGCTTGAGGGACCAATTGAACACCGGGGAGCTGTTTTTT. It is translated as CASSLRDQLNTGELFF.

CDR3 region: CASSPQGRNEQFF. CDR3 coding DNA: TGTGCCAGCAGTCCACAGGGTAGGAATGAGCAGTTCTTC. This chain links TRBV28 with TRBJ2-1; possibly TRBD1 for D (6 bases). The CDR3 runs 13 residues. Trimming shortened V by 5 bases and J by 7 bases, and 12 bases separated the two germline ends. Germline CDR1 MDHEN, CDR2 SYDVKM.

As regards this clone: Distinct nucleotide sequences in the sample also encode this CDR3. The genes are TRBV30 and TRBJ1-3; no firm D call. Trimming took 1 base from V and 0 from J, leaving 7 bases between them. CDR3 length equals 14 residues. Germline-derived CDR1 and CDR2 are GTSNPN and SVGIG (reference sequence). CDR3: CAWSGGYSGNTIYF. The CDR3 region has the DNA TGTGCCTGGAGTGGTGGTTACTCTGGAAACACCATATATTTT.

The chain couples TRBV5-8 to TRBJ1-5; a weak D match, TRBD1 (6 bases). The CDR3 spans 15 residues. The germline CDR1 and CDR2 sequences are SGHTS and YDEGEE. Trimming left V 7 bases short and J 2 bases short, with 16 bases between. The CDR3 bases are TGTGCCAGCCACTTACCAGGGGAGGGCAATCAGCCCCAGCATTTT. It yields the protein CASHLPGEGNQPQHF. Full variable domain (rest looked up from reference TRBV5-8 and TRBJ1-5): EAGVTQSPTHLIKTRGQQATLRCSPISGHTSVYWYQQALGLGLQFLLWYDEGEERNRGNFPPRFSGRQFPNYSSELNVNALELEDSALYLCASHLPGEGNQPQHFGDGTRLSIL.

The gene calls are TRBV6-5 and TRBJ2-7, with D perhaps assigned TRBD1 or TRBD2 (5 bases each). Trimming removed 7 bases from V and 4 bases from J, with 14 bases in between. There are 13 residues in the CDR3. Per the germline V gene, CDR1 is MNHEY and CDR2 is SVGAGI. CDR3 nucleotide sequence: TGTGCCAGCACCCCGGGACCAACTTACGAGCAGTACTTC. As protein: CASTPGPTYEQYF.

The chain's CDR3 is CASSDRGAFMNTEAFF. CDR3 DNA: TGTGCCAGCAGTGACAGGGGTGCCTTTATGAACACTGAAGCTTTCTTT. This chain uses TRBV2 with TRBJ1-1; possible D gene TRBD1, 6 bases. Germline V gives CDR1 SNHLY, CDR2 FYNNEI. V was shortened by 3 bases and J by 0 bases, with 14 bases between the two germline ends. CDR3 length: 16 amino acids.

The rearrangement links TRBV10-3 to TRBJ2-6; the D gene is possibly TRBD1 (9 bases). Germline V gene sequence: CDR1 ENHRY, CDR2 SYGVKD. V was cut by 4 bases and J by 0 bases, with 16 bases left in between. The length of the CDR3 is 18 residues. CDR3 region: CAISAGQGTSSGANVLTF. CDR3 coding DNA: TGTGCCATCAGTGCCGGACAGGGGACTAGCTCTGGGGCCAACGTCCTGACTTTC.

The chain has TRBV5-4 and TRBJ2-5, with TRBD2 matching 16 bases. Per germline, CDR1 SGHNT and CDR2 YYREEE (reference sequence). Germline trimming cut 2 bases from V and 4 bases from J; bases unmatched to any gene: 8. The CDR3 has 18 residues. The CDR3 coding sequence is TGTGCCAGCAGCTTAACCGGGACTAGCGGGAGGGCCACAGAGACCCAGTACTTC. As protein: CASSLTGTSGRATETQYF.

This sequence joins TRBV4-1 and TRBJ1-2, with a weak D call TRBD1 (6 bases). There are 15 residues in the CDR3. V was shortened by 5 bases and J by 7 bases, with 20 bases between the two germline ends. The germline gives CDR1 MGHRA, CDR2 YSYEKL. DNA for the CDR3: TGCGCCAGCAGCTTGAACCCAACAGGGATTATTGGCTACACCTTC. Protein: CASSLNPTGIIGYTF.

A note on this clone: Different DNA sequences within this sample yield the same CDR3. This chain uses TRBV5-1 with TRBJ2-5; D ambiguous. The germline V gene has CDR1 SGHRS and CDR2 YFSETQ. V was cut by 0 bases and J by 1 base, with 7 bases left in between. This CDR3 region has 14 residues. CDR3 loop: CASSLGQSQETQYF. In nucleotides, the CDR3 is TGCGCCAGCAGCTTGGGGCAGAGCCAAGAGACCCAGTACTTC.

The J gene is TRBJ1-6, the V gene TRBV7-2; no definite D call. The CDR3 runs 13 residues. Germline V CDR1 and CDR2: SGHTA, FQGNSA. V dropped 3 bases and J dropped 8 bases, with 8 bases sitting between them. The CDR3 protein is CASSFDRDSPLHF. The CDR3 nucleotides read TGTGCCAGCAGCTTCGACCGGGATTCACCCCTCCACTTT.

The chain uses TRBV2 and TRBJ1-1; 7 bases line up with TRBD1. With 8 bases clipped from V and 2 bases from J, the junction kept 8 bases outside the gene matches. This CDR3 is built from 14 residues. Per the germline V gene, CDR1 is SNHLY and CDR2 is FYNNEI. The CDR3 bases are TGTGCCAGCCAAACTACAGGGGTCAACACTGAAGCTTTCTTT. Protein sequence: CASQTTGVNTEAFF.

CDR3 DNA sequence: TGTGCCAGCAGGCCGGGAGACATAGGCGGCTACACCTTC. This encodes CASRPGDIGGYTF. J is TRBJ1-2 and V is TRBV28; D gene unclear. Germline loops: CDR1 MDHEN, CDR2 SYDVKM. V was trimmed by 6 bases and J by 8 bases, leaving 16 bases between them. The CDR3 sequence is 13 residues long.

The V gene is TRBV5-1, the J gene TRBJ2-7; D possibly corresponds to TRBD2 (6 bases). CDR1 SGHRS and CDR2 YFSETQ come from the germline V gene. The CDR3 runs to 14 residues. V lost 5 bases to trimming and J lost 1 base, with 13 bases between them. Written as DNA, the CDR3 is TGCGCCAGCAGATCCCCCGGGGGTTCCTACGAGCAGTACTTC. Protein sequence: CASRSPGGSYEQYF.

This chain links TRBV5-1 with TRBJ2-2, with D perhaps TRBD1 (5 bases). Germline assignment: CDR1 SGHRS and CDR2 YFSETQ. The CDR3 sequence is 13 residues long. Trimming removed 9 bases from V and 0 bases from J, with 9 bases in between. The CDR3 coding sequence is TGCGCCACCAGGGTTCCGAACACCGGGGAGCTGTTTTTT. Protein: CATRVPNTGELFF.